A single sample is the source of the 10 T cell receptor beta chains below, sequenced in a study of molecular identifiers for immune sequencing clone quantification. TCRdb redid the calling of the PCR reads with MiXCR, one entry per CDR3 protein. The table shows more than 550,000 distinct CDR3 sequences, with about 25% occurring only once. Sample: naive CD8+ T cells from blood, with Jurkat cell RNA spiked in. Subset indicated: FACS-sorted CD8+CD4-CCR7+CD45RA+ naive T cells. All receptors come from a human donor in good health. Some libraries in this study had Jurkat cell RNA spiked in.

Remarks on this clonotype: Since a much larger clone is just one base distant, this may be a read error. The chain couples TRBV28 to TRBJ2-5; D uncertain. Germline assignment: CDR1 MDHEN and CDR2 SYDVKM. Trimming took off 5 bases at V and 3 bases at J, with 13 bases between the two ends. This CDR3 contains 14 residues. This CDR3 is CASSPDCTKETQYF. The CDR3 nucleotides read TGTGCCAGCAGTCCAGACTGTACCAAAGAGACCCAGTACTTC.

This clonotype was detected ten times or more. DNA of the CDR3: TGTGCCAGCAGTTCCGACATCACAGATACGCAGTATTTT. Translation gives CASSSDITDTQYF. This rearrangement joins TRBV5-6 to TRBJ2-3; D uncertain. V lost 5 bases, J lost 2 bases, and 9 bases lay in between. Germline CDR1 is SGHDT and CDR2 is YYEEEE. The CDR3 spans 13 residues. The full variable domain, in which reference TRBV5-6 and TRBJ2-3 provide the parts outside the CDR3, is DAGVTQSPTHLIKTRGQQVTLRCSPKSGHDTVSWYQQALGQGPQFIFQYYEEEERQRGNFPDRFSGHQFPNYSSELNVNALLLGDSALYLCASSSDITDTQYFGPGTRLTVL.

This clonotype was counted a few times. An end of the junction does not agree with germline; a read error may underlie this. The chain joins TRBV29-1 to TRBJ2-2; perhaps TRBD2 as D (7 bases). This CDR3 is 13 amino acids long. Germline V lookup: CDR1 SQVTM, CDR2 ANQGSEA. Written as DNA, the CDR3 is TGCAGCGGTCTAGGGGAGAACACCGGGGGGCTGTCTTTT. It codes for CSGLGENTGGLSF.

This clonotype was observed a few times. This sequence joins TRBV7-8 and TRBJ2-7; D is unclear. Germline CDR1 is SGHVS and CDR2 is FQNEAQ. The CDR3 spans 14 residues. Trimming removed 5 bases at V and 4 bases at J, with 15 bases between. CDR3 sequence reads: CASSPRVGLYEQYF. In DNA form, the CDR3 reads TGTGCCAGCAGCCCCCGGGTGGGGTTGTACGAGCAGTACTTC.

This clonotype was detected ten times or more. This chain joins TRBV6-1 and TRBJ2-5; D might be TRBD2 (5 bases). The CDR3 is 14 residues long. Trimming pared 2 bases from V and 6 bases from J, leaving 13 bases between. Germline V gene data show CDR1 as MNHNS and CDR2 as SASEGT. The CDR3 nucleotides are TGTGCCAGCAGTGAATTGGTCGGGGTCAAGACCCAGTACTTC. Residues: CASSELVGVKTQYF.

In the case of this clonotype: A much larger clone lies one base from this, so it may be a read error. The chain joins TRBV10-3 to TRBJ2-3; TRBD1 might be the D (5 bases). Germline V gene sequence: CDR1 ENHRY, CDR2 SYGVKD. The CDR3 length is 14 residues. CDR3 region: CVTSPVQDTDTQYF. The CDR3 DNA is TGTGTCACCAGCCCTGTACAGGACACAGATACGCAGTATTTT.

This clonotype was picked up a small number of times. The chain couples TRBV11-2 to TRBJ2-7; D not certain. V dropped 1 base and J dropped 6 bases, with 7 bases sitting between them. CDR1 SGHAT and CDR2 FQNNGV come from the germline V gene. The CDR3 totals 12 residues. CDR3 residues: CASSLAPPEQYF. DNA for the CDR3: TGTGCCAGCAGCTTAGCCCCCCCCGAGCAGTACTTC.

This chain joins TRBV4-3 and TRBJ2-3, with 11 positions matching TRBD2. The germline V gene encodes CDR1 LGHNA and CDR2 YSLEER. The junction had 8 bases not matched to a gene; V was cut back by 0 bases and J by 3 bases. This CDR3 contains 18 residues. The CDR3 bases are TGCGCCAGCAGCCAAGAGCTCGGGCTAGCGGGGGGAACAGATACGCAGTATTTT. Protein sequence: CASSQELGLAGGTDTQYF.

On this clonotype: A read error may explain this, as a much larger clone is one base away. This rearrangement joins TRBV24-1 to TRBJ2-2; D perhaps matches TRBD2 (6 bases). This CDR3 is 16 amino acids long. V lost 2 bases, J lost 2 bases, and 11 bases lay in between. Germline lookup yields CDR1 KGHDR and CDR2 SFDVKD. The CDR3 coding sequence is TGTGCCACCAGTGATTACCGGGACTCCAACACCGGGGAGCTGTTTTTT. Amino acids: CATSDYRDSNTGELFF.

The chain is built from TRBV4-3 and TRBJ1-6; TRBD1 might be the D (5 bases). CDR1 is LGHNA, CDR2 YSLEER, per germline. This CDR3 region has 15 residues. Trimming cost V 6 bases and J 6 bases, with 15 bases left between them. This CDR3 is CASSQWGPGNSPLHF. In nucleotides, the CDR3 is TGCGCCAGCAGTCAGTGGGGACCCGGTAATTCACCCCTCCACTTT.